This paragraph reports one T cell receptor beta chain. Its antigen is unknown. Looked up from germline, CDR1 is LGHNA and CDR2 is YSLEER. The V gene lost 4 bases and the J gene lost 11 bases, with 23 bases spanning the gap. The CDR3 spans 15 residues. This sample stems from a study of cytomegalovirus exposure and HLA in healthy donors. Findings and limits, study-wide: Some segments of the V type, notably TRBV6-2 and TRBV6-3, were excluded as indistinguishable. In vitro, three CMV-associated chains proved specific for CMV antigens.

The PCR employed 60 Vbeta primers together with 13 Jbeta primers. TCRdb's copy holds only in-frame clones and misses some; the assay was immunoSEQ multiplex PCR. The table has about 160,000 clones, 82% seen once. The TCR comes from a girl between 10 and 17 years old in good health and CMV-seropositive. The specimen sequenced was PBMCs. The rearrangement links TRBV4-3 to TRBJ1-1; a possible D gene is TRBD1 (5 bases). CDR3 nucleotide sequence: TGCGCCAGCAGCCCCTACCGACAGTCGAAGGCAGATGCTTTCTTT. This codes for CASSPYRQSKADAFF.